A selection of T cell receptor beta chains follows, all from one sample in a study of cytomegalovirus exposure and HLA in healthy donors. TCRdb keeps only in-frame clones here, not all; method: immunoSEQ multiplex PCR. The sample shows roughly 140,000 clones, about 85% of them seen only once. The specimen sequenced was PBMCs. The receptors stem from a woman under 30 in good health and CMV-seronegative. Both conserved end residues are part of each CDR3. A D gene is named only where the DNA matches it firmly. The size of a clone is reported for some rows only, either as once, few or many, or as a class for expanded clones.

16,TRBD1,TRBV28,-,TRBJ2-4,CASSLDLPGTGVYWYF,TGTGCCAGCAGTTTAGATCTTCCCGGGACAGGGGTTTACTGGTACTTC
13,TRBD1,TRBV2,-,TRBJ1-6,CASGGQPNSPLHF,TGTGCCAGCGGGGGACAGCCCAATTCACCCCTCCACTTT
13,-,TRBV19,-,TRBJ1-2,CASRPSGLRGYTF,TGTGCCAGTAGGCCATCAGGTCTTAGGGGCTACACCTTC
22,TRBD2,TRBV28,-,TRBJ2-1,CASSFGGGPFDRVVGEGNEQFF,TGTGCCAGCAGTTTCGGGGGAGGGCCTTTCGACCGGGTTGTTGGCGAGGGCAATGAGCAGTTCTTC
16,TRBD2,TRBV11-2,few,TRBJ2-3,CASSPGGGPSTDTQYF,TGTGCCAGCAGCCCGGGGGGGGGACCAAGCACAGATACGCAGTATTTT
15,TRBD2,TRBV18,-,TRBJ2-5,CASSPLLAGEQTQYF,TGTGCCAGCTCACCACTCCTAGCGGGGGAACAGACCCAGTACTTC
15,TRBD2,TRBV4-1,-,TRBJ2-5,CASSKNLAAQETQYF,TGCGCCAGCAGCAAGAATCTAGCGGCCCAAGAGACCCAGTACTTC
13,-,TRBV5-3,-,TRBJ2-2,CARSQRGTGELFF,TGTGCCAGAAGCCAACGGGGGACCGGGGAGCTGTTTTTT
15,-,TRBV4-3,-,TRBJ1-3,CASSQERGSGNTIYF,TGCGCCAGCAGCCAGGAAAGGGGATCTGGAAACACCATATATTTT
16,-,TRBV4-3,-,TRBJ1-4,CASSQDRIRGGEKLFF,TGCGCCAGCAGCCAAGATCGAATAAGGGGTGGTGAAAAACTGTTTTTT
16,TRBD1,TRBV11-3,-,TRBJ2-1,CASSLEGTGVDNEQFF,TGTGCCAGCAGCTTAGAAGGGACAGGGGTCGACAATGAGCAGTTCTTC
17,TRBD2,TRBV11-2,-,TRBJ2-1,CASSSPAGGSSYNEQFF,TGTGCCAGCAGCTCCCCAGCGGGAGGGAGCTCCTACAATGAGCAGTTCTTC
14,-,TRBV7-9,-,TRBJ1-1,CASSLGRGNTEAFF,TGTGCCAGCAGCTTGGGGAGAGGGAACACTGAAGCTTTCTTT
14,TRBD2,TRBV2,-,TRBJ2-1,CASRRGTSGNEQFF,TGTGCCAGCAGGAGGGGGACTAGCGGCAATGAGCAGTTCTTC
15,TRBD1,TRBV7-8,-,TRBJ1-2,CASSLGTGVNYGYTF,TGTGCCAGCAGCTTAGGGACAGGAGTTAACTATGGCTACACCTTC
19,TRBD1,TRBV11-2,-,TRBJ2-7,CASSSYRDREWRTTYEQYF,TGTGCCAGCAGCTCATACCGGGACAGGGAGTGGCGGACTACCTACGAGCAGTACTTC
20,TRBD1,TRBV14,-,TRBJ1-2,CASSQALRVVGQRLMDDYTF,TGTGCCAGCAGTCAAGCCTTAAGGGTCGTGGGACAGCGACTAATGGACGACTACACCTTC
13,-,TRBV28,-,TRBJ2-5,CASSLIGVETQYF,TGTGCCAGCAGTTTGATAGGGGTTGAGACCCAGTACTTC
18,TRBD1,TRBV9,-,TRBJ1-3,CASSVAAGTGVSGNTIYF,TGTGCCAGCAGCGTCGCCGCCGGGACAGGGGTTAGTGGAAACACCATATATTTT
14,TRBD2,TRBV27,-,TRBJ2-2,CASRWTSGTGELFF,TGTGCCAGCAGATGGACTAGCGGCACCGGGGAGCTGTTTTTT
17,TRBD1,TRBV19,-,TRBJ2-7,CASRYPNLGQGGNEQYF,TGTGCCAGTAGGTATCCCAACCTAGGACAGGGGGGGAACGAGCAGTACTTC
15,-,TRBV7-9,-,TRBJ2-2,CASSPHRSNTGELFF,TGTGCCAGCAGTCCACACAGGTCGAACACCGGGGAGCTGTTTTTT
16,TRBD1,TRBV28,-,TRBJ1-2,CASSLSGTGANYGYTF,TGTGCCAGCAGTCTCTCCGGGACAGGAGCTAACTATGGCTACACCTTC
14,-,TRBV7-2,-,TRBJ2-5,CASSLTRDQETQYF,TGTGCCAGCAGCTTAACCCGGGATCAAGAGACCCAGTACTTC
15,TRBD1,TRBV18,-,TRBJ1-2,CASSLDRGRGNGYTF,TGTGCCAGCTCACTTGACAGGGGGCGCGGAAATGGCTACACCTTC
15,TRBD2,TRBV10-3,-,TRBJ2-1,CAISEGTSGSSEQFF,TGTGCCATCAGTGAAGGGACTAGCGGGAGCAGTGAGCAGTTCTTC
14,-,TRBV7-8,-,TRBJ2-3,CASSLRVTTDTQYF,TGTGCCAGCAGCTTACGGGTTACCACAGATACGCAGTATTTT
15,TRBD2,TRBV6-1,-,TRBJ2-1,CASSLTSGEYNEQFF,TGTGCCAGCAGTCTGACTAGCGGGGAATACAATGAGCAGTTCTTC